Below, 3 T cell receptor beta chains from the same sample are listed, as sequenced in a study of T cells after yellow fever vaccination. TCRdb reprocessed the 5' RACE reads via MiXCR and lists one record per CDR3 protein. The data contain 300,000 to 400,000 distinct CDR3 sequences, about an eighth of them singletons. The sample in question was CD4+ T cells sorted from PBMCs, obtained 15 days after the yellow fever booster vaccination. These receptors all come from a man younger than 30 who received the YFV17D yellow fever vaccine.

This clonotype occurred many times. The V and J genes are TRBV12-3 or TRBV12-4 and TRBJ2-2, with D perhaps TRBD1 (6 bases). CDR3 size: 14 residues. Between the trimmed V and J ends, which lost 6 bases and 5 bases, there was a span of 13 bases. DNA of the CDR3: TGTGCCAGCAGCAGAATCACAGGGACCGGGGAGCTGTTTTTT. It specifies CASSRITGTGELFF.

V usage is TRBV29-1 and J usage is TRBJ2-3; 7 bases are a match to TRBD2. Germline V gives CDR1 SQVTM, CDR2 ANQGSEA. V lost 5 bases to trimming and J lost 4 bases; unmatched junction nucleotides: 12. The CDR3 sequence is 15 residues long. The CDR3, as DNA: TGCAGCGTTTCTCTGACTAGGGGAGGGGCAGATACGCAGTATTTT. Amino acid sequence: CSVSLTRGGADTQYF.

In this sample, this clonotype turned up a few times. V gene TRBV11-2 combines with J gene TRBJ2-5; D unclear. The CDR3 runs to 11 residues. CDR1 is SGHAT and CDR2 is FQNNGV in the germline V gene. Trimming removed 1 base at V and 9 bases at J, with 6 bases between. CDR3 region: CASSLVGAQYF. CDR3 nucleotide sequence: TGTGCCAGCAGCTTAGTTGGGGCCCAGTACTTC.